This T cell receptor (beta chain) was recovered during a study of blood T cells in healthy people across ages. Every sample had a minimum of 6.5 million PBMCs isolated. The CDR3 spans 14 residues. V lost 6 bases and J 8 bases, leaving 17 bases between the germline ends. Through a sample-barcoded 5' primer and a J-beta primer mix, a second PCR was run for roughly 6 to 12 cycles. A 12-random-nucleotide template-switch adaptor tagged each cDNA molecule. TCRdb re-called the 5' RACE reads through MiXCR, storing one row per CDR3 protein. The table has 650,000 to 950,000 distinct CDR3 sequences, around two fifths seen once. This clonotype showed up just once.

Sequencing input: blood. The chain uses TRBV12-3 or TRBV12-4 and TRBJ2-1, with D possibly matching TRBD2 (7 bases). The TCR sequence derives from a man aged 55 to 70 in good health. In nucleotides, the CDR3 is TGTGCCAGCAGAATAGGAGGGGGGGGGCATGAGCAGTTCTTC. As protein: CASRIGGGGHEQFF.